A selection of T cell receptor beta chains follows, all from one sample in a study of metastatic and nonmetastatic thyroid tumors. TCRdb reassembled clones from the PCR reads with MiXCR. Counted here are tens of thousands of clones, around 10% occurring once; the ten biggest clones make up around 9%. The source material was blood. The receptors here all came from a male donor with papillary thyroid cancer or a benign thyroid nodule (not recorded which). Some clones in this sample may be carry-over from other donors' samples. CDR3s include the opening cysteine and the closing phenylalanine or tryptophan. D genes are given only for firm matches. A clone size is listed for some rows: how often the clone was seen (once, few, many), or a class if it is expanded.

TGTGCCAGCAGTTTCAGGGGTCAGACCCAGTACTTC	CASSFRGQTQYF	TRBJ2-5	TRBV12-3/TRBV12-4	many	.
TGCGCCAGCAGCTTGGCGCGGGAGCAGTACTTC	CASSLAREQYF	TRBJ2-7	TRBV5-1	many	.
TGTGCCAGCACCCGGGCCGGTCGGTATGAGCAGTTCTTC	CASTRAGRYEQFF	TRBJ2-1	TRBV6-2/TRBV6-3	many	.
TGTGCCAGCAGTGAACCGGGCCGAGAGACCCAGTACTTC	CASSEPGRETQYF	TRBJ2-5	TRBV6-1	.	.
TGCGCCAGCAGCTTGAGAAGCGGAAGCTCCTACAATGAGCAGTTCTTC	CASSLRSGSSYNEQFF	TRBJ2-1	TRBV5-1	many	.
TGTGCCAGCAGCTATTTCGCGGGAGGTGCCGACAATGAGCAGTTCTTC	CASSYFAGGADNEQFF	TRBJ2-1	TRBV7-9	many	TRBD2
TGTGCCAGCAGGGGTGGCTACACCTTC	CASRGGYTF	TRBJ1-2	TRBV6-1	medium-sized	.
TGCAGTGCTAGAGCTAAGGGGACAGGGTCCTACAATGATCAGTTCTTC	CSARAKGTGSYNDQFF	TRBJ2-1	TRBV20-1	.	TRBD1
TGTGCCAGCAGTGAAGCGCTTCGGGGAGGTCCAGCCTACGAGCAGTACTTC	CASSEALRGGPAYEQYF	TRBJ2-7	TRBV6-1	medium-sized	.
TGTGCCAGTACCCCCGGGACTGGCAACTATGGCTACACCTTC	CASTPGTGNYGYTF	TRBJ1-2	TRBV19	few	.
TGTGCCACCAGTGATACTAGCGGGACTAACTCCTACAATGAGCAGTTCTTC	CATSDTSGTNSYNEQFF	TRBJ2-1	TRBV24-1	many	TRBD2
TGTGCCAGCAGCTCTGGAACAGGGGCCTACGAGCAGTACTTC	CASSSGTGAYEQYF	TRBJ2-7	TRBV7-8	many	TRBD1
TGTGCCAGCAGTTTGGCGGGGGCGCCAGGTTCTGGAAACACCATATATTTT	CASSLAGAPGSGNTIYF	TRBJ1-3	TRBV27	many	.
TGCGCCAGCAGCCTCCTTGTTGGGGCGAGCGAAAAACTGTTTTTT	CASSLLVGASEKLFF	TRBJ1-4	TRBV5-1	many	.
TGCGCCAGCAGCCAAGAATGGCTACAGGGGAACACTGAAGCTTTCTTT	CASSQEWLQGNTEAFF	TRBJ1-1	TRBV4-3	many	.
TGTGCCTGGGGGACGGGAGGTGGAAACACCATATATTTT	CAWGTGGGNTIYF	TRBJ1-3	TRBV30	many	.
TGTGCCAGCAGTTTCCCAGGGGTTAGCGTGATTAATGAGCAGTTCTTC	CASSFPGVSVINEQFF	TRBJ2-1	TRBV27	few	.
TGTGCCACCAGTGATCCCTCGGCCGGGACTAGCGGGAGAGGACGCACCGGGGAGCTGTTTTTT	CATSDPSAGTSGRGRTGELFF	TRBJ2-2	TRBV24-1	.	TRBD2
TGTGCCAGTAGTATTCCAGGGGGCCCAGAGACCCAGTACTTC	CASSIPGGPETQYF	TRBJ2-5	TRBV19	many	TRBD1
TGTGCCTGGAGTGATAATGAGCAGTTCTTC	CAWSDNEQFF	TRBJ2-1	TRBV30	many	.
TGTGCCAGCAGTTTAAGCCTTTCGGTATCCGGCGAGCAGTACTTC	CASSLSLSVSGEQYF	TRBJ2-7	TRBV12-3/TRBV12-4	many	.
TGTGCCAGCAGTACCGGGACTAGCGGGAGGGGAGATACGCAGTATTTT	CASSTGTSGRGDTQYF	TRBJ2-3	TRBV2	many	TRBD2
TGTGCCTGGAGTGTACCGGGAGAACACGAAAAACTGTTTTTT	CAWSVPGEHEKLFF	TRBJ1-4	TRBV30	many	.
TGTGCCAGCAGCTTGGGAGGACTTTGGGGGGATTCACCCCTCCACTTT	CASSLGGLWGDSPLHF	TRBJ1-6	TRBV7-2	many	.
TGTGCCAGTAGTATGAACGAAAACACTGAAGCTTTCTTT	CASSMNENTEAFF	TRBJ1-1	TRBV19	many	.
TGTGCCTGGATTTCGGATACTTTGAACACTGAAGCTTTCTTT	CAWISDTLNTEAFF	TRBJ1-1	TRBV30	.	.